The 11 T cell receptor beta chains listed next were all sequenced from one sample in a study of shared clonotypes between healthy human individuals. Here immunoSEQ multiplex PCR was the method, and the copy in TCRdb shows in-frame clones only, minus some. The repertoire holds millions of clones, with around 94% as singletons. The sequenced sample was naive CD4+ T cells sorted from blood. Subset of the sample: CD45RA+ positively selected. Receptors were obtained from a man aged 18 to 30 in good health.

V is TRBV6-5 and J is TRBJ1-6, with D unclear. The CDR3 contains 14 residues. Trimming cost V 5 bases and J 6 bases, with 11 bases left between them. CDR1 MNHEY and CDR2 SVGAGI come from the germline V gene. CDR3 DNA sequence: TGTGCCAGCAGTCTTGGGGTGACTAATTCACCCCTCCACTTT. It encodes CASSLGVTNSPLHF.

This chain joins TRBV4-1 and TRBJ2-7, with 9 bases identical to TRBD2. The CDR3 consists of 16 residues. The J segment lost 0 bases and the V segment lost 1 base, leaving 4 bases of the junction unmatched. Germline values: CDR1 MGHRA, CDR2 YSYEKL. CDR3: CASSQVFSGSSYEQYF. As DNA, the CDR3 is TGCGCCAGCAGCCAAGTTTTTAGCGGGAGCTCCTACGAGCAGTACTTC.

A word on this clone: Other DNA sequences within the sample encode an identical CDR3. The V and J genes are TRBV10-2 and TRBJ2-1; possible D gene TRBD2, 6 bases. CDR1 and CDR2 (germline): WSHSY, SAAADI. Trimming removed 2 bases from V and 4 bases from J, with 12 bases in between. The CDR3 loop spans 15 amino acids. CDR3 nucleotide sequence: TGCGCCAGCAGTGAGAGGGGACTGCCTTACAATGAGCAGTTCTTC. It specifies CASSERGLPYNEQFF.

The rearrangement joins TRBV29-1 to TRBJ1-5, with D possibly being TRBD1 (6 bases). This CDR3 comprises 14 residues. Looked up from germline, CDR1 is SQVTM and CDR2 is ANQGSEA. Trimming stripped 0 bases from V and 2 bases from J, with 8 bases between. DNA for the CDR3: TGCAGCGTTGAAGAAGGGGGGGGCAATCAGCCCCAGCATTTT. This encodes CSVEEGGGNQPQHF.

Concerning this clone: The sample contains more than one DNA sequence encoding this CDR3. The V call is TRBV5-4, the J call TRBJ2-1; 10 bases agree with TRBD2. From germline, CDR1 is SGHNT and CDR2 YYREEE (reference sequence). Germline trimming cut 4 bases from V and 4 bases from J; bases unmatched to any gene: 5. The length of the CDR3 is 15 residues. CDR3 sequence (DNA): TGTGCCAGCAGCCCTAGCGGGGGACCTTACAATGAGCAGTTCTTC. Its translation: CASSPSGGPYNEQFF.

This chain connects TRBV9 to TRBJ2-1; D is ambiguous. The germline V and J ends were trimmed by 3 bases and 11 bases, with 18 bases remaining between them. The CDR3 has 14 residues. Germline V CDR1 and CDR2: SGDLS, YYNGEE. CDR3 sequence: CASSEQPSATQQFF. The CDR3, as DNA: TGTGCCAGCAGCGAGCAGCCCTCCGCAACCCAGCAGTTCTTC.

This clone was counted once. The chain combines TRBV18 with TRBJ2-3; D remains ambiguous. Trimming shortened V by 5 bases and J by 0 bases, and 12 bases separated the two germline ends. CDR1 and CDR2 from the germline V gene are KGHSH and LQKENI. CDR3 length: 15 amino acids. CDR3 bases: TGTGCCAGCTCATTCATAAAAACTAGCACAGATACGCAGTATTTT. The encoded protein is CASSFIKTSTDTQYF.

Here the CDR3 reads CASSSSGGNQPQHF. The DNA of the CDR3 is TGTGCCAGCAGTTCCTCAGGGGGCAATCAGCCCCAGCATTTT. This chain uses TRBV6-6 with TRBJ1-5, with D maybe TRBD1 (6 bases). Germline CDR1 MNHNY, CDR2 SVGAGI (reference sequence). The CDR3 extends over 14 amino acids. The V end was cut by 4 bases, the J end by 2 bases, with 9 bases between.

Concerning this clone itself: Distinct nucleotide sequences in the sample also encode this CDR3. The chain uses TRBV10-3 and TRBJ2-1, with a possible D match to TRBD2 (6 bases). CDR3 length: 15 amino acids. CDR1 and CDR2 (germline): ENHRY, SYGVKD. The V end lost 0 bases, the J end lost 4 bases, and 10 bases lay between the germline ends. Here the CDR3 reads CAISESGGLYNEQFF. The DNA for the CDR3 is TGTGCCATCAGTGAGTCGGGGGGTCTTTACAATGAGCAGTTCTTC.

The rearrangement joins TRBV7-2 to TRBJ1-6; D ambiguous. Germline V CDR1 and CDR2: SGHTA, FQGNSA. V lost 6 bases and J 5 bases, leaving 17 bases between the germline ends. The CDR3 length is 16 residues. CDR3 loop: CASRQRPVSNNSPLHF. CDR3 DNA: TGTGCCAGCAGACAACGGCCCGTCTCTAATAATTCACCCCTCCACTTT.

The rearrangement uses TRBV2 and TRBJ2-3; 7 positions agree with TRBD1. Germline-derived CDR1 and CDR2 are SNHLY and FYNNEI. The CDR3 spans 12 residues. With 7 bases clipped from V and 6 bases from J, the junction kept 4 bases outside the gene matches. For the CDR3, the DNA is TGTGCCAGCACCCGGGACAGTGATACGCAGTATTTT. It codes for CASTRDSDTQYF.